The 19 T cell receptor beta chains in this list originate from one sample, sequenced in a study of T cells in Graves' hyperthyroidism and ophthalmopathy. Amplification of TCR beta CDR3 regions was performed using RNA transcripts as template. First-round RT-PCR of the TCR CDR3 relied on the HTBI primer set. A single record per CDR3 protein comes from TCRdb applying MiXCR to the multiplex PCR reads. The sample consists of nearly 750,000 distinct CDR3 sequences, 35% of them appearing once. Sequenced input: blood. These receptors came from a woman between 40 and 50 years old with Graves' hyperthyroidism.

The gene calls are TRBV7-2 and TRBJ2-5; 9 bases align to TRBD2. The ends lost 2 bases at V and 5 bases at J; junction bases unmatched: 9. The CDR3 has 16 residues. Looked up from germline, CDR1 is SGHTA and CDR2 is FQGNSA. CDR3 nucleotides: TGTGCCAGCAGCTTAAGGGGCGGGGGGGCTATGGAGACCCAGTACTTC. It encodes CASSLRGGGAMETQYF.

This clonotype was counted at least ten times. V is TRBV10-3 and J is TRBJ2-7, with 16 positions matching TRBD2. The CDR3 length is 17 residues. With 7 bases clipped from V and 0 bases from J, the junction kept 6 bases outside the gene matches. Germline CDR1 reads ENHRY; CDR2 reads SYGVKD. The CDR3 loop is CAINPGLAGGPSYEQYF. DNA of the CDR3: TGTGCCATCAACCCGGGACTAGCGGGAGGGCCCTCCTACGAGCAGTACTTC.

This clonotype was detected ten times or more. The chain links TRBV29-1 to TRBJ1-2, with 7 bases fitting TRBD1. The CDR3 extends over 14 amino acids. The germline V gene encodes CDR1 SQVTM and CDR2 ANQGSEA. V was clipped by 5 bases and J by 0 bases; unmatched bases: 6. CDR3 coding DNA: TGCAGCGTTTCGGGACAGACTTCTAACTATGGCTACACCTTC. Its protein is CSVSGQTSNYGYTF.

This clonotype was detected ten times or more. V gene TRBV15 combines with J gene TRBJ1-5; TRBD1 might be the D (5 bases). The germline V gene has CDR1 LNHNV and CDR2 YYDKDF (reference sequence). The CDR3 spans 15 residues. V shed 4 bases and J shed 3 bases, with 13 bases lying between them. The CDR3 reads CATSIGTSLNQPQHF. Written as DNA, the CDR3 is TGTGCCACCAGCATCGGGACCTCCCTCAATCAGCCCCAGCATTTT.

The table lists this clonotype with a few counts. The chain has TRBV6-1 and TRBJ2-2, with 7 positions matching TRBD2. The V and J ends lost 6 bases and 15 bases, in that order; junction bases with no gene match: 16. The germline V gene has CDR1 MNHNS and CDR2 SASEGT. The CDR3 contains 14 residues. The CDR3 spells CASSDGTTLRTVFF. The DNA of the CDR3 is TGTGCCAGCAGCGATGGGACTACCCTACGTACGGTGTTTTTT.

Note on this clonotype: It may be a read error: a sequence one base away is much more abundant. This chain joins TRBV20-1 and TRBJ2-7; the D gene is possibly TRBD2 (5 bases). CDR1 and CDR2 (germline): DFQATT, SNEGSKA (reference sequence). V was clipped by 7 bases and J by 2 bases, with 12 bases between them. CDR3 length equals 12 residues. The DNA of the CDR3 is TGCAGTGTCCCAAGCGGCACCTACGAGCAGTACTTC. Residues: CSVPSGTYEQYF.

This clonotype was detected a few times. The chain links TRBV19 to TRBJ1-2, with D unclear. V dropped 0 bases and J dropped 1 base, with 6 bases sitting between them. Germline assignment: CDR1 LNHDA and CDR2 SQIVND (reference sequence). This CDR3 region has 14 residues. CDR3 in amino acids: CASSIDLDNYGYTF. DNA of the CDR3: TGTGCCAGTAGTATAGATCTCGATAACTATGGCTACACCTTC.

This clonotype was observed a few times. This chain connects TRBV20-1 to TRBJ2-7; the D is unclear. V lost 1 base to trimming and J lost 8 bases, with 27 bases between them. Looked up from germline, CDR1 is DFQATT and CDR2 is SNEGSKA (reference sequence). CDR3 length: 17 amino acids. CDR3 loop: CSARVLFAVSSFPQQYF. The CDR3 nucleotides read TGCAGTGCTAGAGTACTTTTCGCGGTCTCCAGCTTCCCCCAGCAGTACTTC.

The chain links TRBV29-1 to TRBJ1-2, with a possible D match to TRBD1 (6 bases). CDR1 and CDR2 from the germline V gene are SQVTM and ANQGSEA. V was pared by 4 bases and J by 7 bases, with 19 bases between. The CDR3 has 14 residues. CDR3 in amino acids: CSVGLGRGYGGYTF. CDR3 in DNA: TGCAGCGTTGGCCTGGGCAGGGGCTACGGTGGCTACACCTTC.

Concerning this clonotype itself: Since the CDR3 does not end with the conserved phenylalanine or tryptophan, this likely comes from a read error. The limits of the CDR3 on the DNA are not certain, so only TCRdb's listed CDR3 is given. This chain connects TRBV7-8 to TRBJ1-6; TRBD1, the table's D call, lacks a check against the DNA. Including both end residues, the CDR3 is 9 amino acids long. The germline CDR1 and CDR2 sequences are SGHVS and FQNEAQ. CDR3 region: CASSLWAGG.

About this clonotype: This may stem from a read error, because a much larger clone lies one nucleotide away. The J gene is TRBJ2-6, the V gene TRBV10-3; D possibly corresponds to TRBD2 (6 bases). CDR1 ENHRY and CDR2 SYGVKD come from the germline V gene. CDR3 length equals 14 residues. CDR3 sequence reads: CASNPGAGANALTF. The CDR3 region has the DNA TGTGCCAGCAATCCGGGAGCCGGGGCCAACGCCCTGACTTTC.

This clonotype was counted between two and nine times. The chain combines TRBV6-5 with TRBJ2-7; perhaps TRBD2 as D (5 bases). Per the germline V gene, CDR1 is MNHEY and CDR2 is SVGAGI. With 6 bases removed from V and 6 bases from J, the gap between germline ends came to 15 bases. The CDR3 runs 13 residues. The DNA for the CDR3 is TGTGCCAGCAGCGACACTTGGAGGACCGAGCAGTACTTC. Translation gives CASSDTWRTEQYF.

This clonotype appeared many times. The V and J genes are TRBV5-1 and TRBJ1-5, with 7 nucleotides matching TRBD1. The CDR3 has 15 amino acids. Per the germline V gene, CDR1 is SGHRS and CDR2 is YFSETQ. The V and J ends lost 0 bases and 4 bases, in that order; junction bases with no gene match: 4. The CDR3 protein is CASSLDGQVNQPQHF. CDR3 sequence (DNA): TGCGCCAGCAGCTTGGATGGACAGGTAAATCAGCCCCAGCATTTT.

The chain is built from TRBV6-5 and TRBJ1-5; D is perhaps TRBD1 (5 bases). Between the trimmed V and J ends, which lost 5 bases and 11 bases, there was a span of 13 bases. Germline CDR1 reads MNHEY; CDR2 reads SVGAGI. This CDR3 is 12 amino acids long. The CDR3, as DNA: TGTGCCAGCAGTACTGGGGGGGTAGCCCAGCATTTT. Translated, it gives CASSTGGVAQHF.

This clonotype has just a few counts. For the CDR3, the DNA is TGTGCCAGCAATCGGGGCGATAGCTCCTACGAGCAGTACTTC. Protein sequence: CASNRGDSSYEQYF. This chain connects TRBV19 to TRBJ2-7; either TRBD1 or TRBD2 may supply D (5 bases each). Germline V CDR1 and CDR2: LNHDA, SQIVND (reference sequence). CDR3 length equals 14 residues. Trimming removed 9 bases at V and 0 bases at J, with 15 bases between.

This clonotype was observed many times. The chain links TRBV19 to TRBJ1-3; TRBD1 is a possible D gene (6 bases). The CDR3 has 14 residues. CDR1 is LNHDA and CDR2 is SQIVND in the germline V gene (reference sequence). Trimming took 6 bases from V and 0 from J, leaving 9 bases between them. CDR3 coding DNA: TGTGCCAGTAGCGGACAGCACTCTGGAAACACCATATATTTT. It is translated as CASSGQHSGNTIYF. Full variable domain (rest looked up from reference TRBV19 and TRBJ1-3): DGGITQSPKYLFRKEGQNVTLSCEQNLNHDAMYWYRQDPGQGLRLIYYSQIVNDFQKGDIAEGYSVSREKKESFPLTVTSAQKNPTAFYLCASSGQHSGNTIYFGEGSWLTVV.

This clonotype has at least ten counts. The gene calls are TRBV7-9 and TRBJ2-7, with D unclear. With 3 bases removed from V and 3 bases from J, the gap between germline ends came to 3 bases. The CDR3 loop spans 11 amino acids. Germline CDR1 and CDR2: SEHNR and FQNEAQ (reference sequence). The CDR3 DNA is TGTGCCAGCAGCTTTTTCTACGAGCAGTACTTC. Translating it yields CASSFFYEQYF.

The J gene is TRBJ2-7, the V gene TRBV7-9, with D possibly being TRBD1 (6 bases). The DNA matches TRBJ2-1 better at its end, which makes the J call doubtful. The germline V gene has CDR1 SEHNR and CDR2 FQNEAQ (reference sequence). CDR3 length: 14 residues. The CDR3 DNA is TGTGCCAGCAGCTTAGACTCCCCAGGGGATGAGCAGTTCTTC. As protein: CASSLDSPGDEQFF.

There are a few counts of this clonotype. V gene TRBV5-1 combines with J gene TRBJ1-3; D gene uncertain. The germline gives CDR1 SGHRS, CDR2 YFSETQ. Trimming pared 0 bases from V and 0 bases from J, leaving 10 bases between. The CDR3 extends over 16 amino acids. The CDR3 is CASSLGLTSSGNTIYF. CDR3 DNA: TGCGCCAGCAGCTTGGGACTGACATCCTCTGGAAACACCATATATTTT.